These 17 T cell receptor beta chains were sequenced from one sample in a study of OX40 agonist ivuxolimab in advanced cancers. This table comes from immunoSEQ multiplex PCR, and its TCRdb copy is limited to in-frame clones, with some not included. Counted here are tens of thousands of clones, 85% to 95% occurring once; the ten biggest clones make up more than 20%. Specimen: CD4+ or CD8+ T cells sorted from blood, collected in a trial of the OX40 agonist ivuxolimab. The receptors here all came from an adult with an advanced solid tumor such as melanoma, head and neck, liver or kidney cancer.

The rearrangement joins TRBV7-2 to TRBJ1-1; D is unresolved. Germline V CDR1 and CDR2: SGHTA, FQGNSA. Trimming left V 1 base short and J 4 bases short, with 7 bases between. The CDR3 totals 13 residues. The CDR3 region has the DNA TGTGCCAGCAGCTTAGGGCGGGTCACTGAAGCTTTCTTT. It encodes CASSLGRVTEAFF.

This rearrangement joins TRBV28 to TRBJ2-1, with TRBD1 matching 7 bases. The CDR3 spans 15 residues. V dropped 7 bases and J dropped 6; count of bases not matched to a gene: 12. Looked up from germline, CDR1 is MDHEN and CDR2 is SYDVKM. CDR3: CASTPGNRGGNEQFF. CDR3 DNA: TGTGCCAGCACCCCGGGAAACAGGGGTGGCAATGAGCAGTTCTTC.

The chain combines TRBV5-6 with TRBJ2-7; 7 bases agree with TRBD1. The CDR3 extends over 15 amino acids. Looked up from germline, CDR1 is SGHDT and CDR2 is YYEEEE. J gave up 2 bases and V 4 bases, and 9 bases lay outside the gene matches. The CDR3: CASSPDRVSPYEQYF. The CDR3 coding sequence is TGTGCCAGCAGCCCAGACAGGGTGAGTCCCTACGAGCAGTACTTC.

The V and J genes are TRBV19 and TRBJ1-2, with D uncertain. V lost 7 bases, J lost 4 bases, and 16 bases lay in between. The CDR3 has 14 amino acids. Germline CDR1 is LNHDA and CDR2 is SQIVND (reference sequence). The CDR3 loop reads CASTPSVSRYGYTF. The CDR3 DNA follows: TGTGCCAGTACCCCGAGTGTGAGTCGCTATGGCTACACCTTC.

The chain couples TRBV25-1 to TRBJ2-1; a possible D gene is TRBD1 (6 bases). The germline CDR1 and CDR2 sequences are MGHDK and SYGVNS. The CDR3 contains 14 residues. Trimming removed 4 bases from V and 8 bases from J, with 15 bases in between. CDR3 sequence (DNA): TGTGCCAGCAGTGTCATTACAGGGTTCCATGAGCAGTTCTTC. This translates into CASSVITGFHEQFF.

The CDR3: CASSPITGRAYEQYF. The CDR3 nucleotides read TGTGCCAGCAGCCCTATCACAGGAAGGGCTTACGAGCAGTACTTC. The gene calls are TRBV5-6 and TRBJ2-7; weak D call: TRBD1 (5 bases). V was trimmed by 4 bases and J by 4 bases, leaving 18 bases between them. From germline, CDR1 is SGHDT and CDR2 YYEEEE. The CDR3 length is 15 residues.

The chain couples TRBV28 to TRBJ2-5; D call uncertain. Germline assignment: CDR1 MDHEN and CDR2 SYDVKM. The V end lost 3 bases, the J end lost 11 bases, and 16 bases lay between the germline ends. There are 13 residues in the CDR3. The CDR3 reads CASSFGPPNSQYF. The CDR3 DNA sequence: TGTGCCAGCAGTTTTGGGCCACCCAATTCGCAGTACTTC. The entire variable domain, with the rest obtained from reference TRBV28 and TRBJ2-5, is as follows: DVKVTQSSRYLVKRTGEKVFLECVQDMDHENMFWYRQDPGLGLRLIYFSYDVKMKEKGDIPEGYSVSREKKERFSLILESASTNQTSMYLCASSFGPPNSQYFGPGTRLLVL.

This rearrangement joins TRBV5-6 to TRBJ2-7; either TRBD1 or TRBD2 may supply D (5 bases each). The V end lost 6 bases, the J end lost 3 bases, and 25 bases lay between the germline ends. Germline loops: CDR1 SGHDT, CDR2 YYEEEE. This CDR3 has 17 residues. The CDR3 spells CASTIVGPYTSSYEQYF. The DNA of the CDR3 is TGTGCCAGCACCATTGTGGGGCCTTATACTAGTAGCTACGAGCAGTACTTC. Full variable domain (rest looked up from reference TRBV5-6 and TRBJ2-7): DAGVTQSPTHLIKTRGQQVTLRCSPKSGHDTVSWYQQALGQGPQFIFQYYEEEERQRGNFPDRFSGHQFPNYSSELNVNALLLGDSALYLCASTIVGPYTSSYEQYFGPGTRLTVT.

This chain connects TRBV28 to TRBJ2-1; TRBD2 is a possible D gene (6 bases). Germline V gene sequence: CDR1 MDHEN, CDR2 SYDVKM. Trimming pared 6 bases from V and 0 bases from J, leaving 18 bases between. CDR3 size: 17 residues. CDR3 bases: TGTGCCAGCAGCCCCTCATGGTTGGGACTCTCCTACAATGAGCAGTTCTTC. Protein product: CASSPSWLGLSYNEQFF.

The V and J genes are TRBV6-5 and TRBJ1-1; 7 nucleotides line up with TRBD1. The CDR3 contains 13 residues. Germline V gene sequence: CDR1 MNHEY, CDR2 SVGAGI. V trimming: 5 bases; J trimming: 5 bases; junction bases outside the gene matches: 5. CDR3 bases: TGTGCCAGCAGTACCACGACAGGGACTGAAGCTTTCTTT. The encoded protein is CASSTTTGTEAFF.

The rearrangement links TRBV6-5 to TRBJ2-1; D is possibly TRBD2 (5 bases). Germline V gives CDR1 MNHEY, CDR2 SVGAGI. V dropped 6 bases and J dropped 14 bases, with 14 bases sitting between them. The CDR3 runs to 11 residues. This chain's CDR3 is CASRDHRREFF. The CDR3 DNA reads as TGTGCCAGCAGGGACCACCGGCGGGAGTTCTTC.

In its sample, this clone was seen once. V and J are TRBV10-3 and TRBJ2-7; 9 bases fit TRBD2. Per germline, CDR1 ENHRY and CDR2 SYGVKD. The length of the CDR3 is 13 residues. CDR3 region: CVVGVAGANEQYF. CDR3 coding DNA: TGTGTCGTTGGGGTAGCGGGAGCTAACGAGCAGTACTTC.

CDR3 sequence reads: CSVIPGWGYGDYGYTF. Here the CDR3 DNA reads TGCAGCGTCATCCCGGGGTGGGGGTACGGGGACTATGGCTACACCTTC. This chain links TRBV29-1 with TRBJ1-2, with D tentatively TRBD1 (5 bases). The CDR3 has 16 amino acids. Germline V CDR1 and CDR2: SQVTM, ANQGSEA. V was pared by 6 bases and J by 3 bases, with 23 bases between.

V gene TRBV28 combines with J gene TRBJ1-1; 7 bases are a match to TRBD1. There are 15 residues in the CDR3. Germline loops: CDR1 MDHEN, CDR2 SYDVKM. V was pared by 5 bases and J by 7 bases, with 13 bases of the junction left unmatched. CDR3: CASSLPRDSWGEAFF. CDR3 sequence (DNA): TGTGCCAGCAGTCTCCCCCGGGACAGTTGGGGTGAAGCTTTCTTT.

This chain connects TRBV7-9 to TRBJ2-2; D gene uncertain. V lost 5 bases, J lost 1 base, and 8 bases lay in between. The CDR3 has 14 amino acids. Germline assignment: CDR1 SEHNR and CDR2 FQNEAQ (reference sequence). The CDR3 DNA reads TGTGCCAGCAGCCCCCCTTGGAACACCGGGGAGCTGTTTTTT. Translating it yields CASSPPWNTGELFF.

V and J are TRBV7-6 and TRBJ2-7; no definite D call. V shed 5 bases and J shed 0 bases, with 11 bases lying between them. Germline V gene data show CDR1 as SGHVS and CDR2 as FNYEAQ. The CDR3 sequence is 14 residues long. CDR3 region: CASSPTHYSYEQYF. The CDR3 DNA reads TGTGCCAGCAGCCCCACGCACTACTCCTACGAGCAGTACTTC. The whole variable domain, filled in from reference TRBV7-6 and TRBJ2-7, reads GAGVSQSPRYKVTKRGQDVALRCDPISGHVSLYWYRQALGQGPEFLTYFNYEAQQDKSGLPNDRFSAERPEGSISTLTIQRTEQRDSAMYRCASSPTHYSYEQYFGPGTRLTVT.

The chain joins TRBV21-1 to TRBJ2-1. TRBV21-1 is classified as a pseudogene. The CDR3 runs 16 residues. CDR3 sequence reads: CASSPTMGGSYNEQFF. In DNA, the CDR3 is TGTGCCAGCAGCCCTACAATGGGTGGCTCCTACAATGAGCAGTTCTTC.